This is a list of T cell receptor beta chains from one sample in a study of early T cells in non-severe SARS-CoV-2 infection. TCRdb used MiXCR to reprocess the 5' RACE reads, holding one entry per CDR3 protein. This sample has 60,000 or so distinct CDR3 sequences, with about 13% found just once. The specimen was whole blood. The source is an adult who was a healthcare worker with PCR-confirmed SARS-CoV-2 infection or an uninfected control (not recorded which). Both conserved end residues are part of each CDR3. D genes are given only for firm matches. Only part of the rows carry a size: once, few, many, or a class if the clone is expanded.

D gene,J gene,clone size,V gene,CDR3 DNA,CDR3 protein
.,TRBJ1-1,many,TRBV7-8,TGTGCCAGCATCCATTACACTGAAGCTTTCTTT,CASIHYTEAFF
.,TRBJ2-2,few,TRBV6-2/TRBV6-3,TGTGCCAGCAGTCTCGACCTAGCGCCCCCCGGGGAGCTGTTTTTT,CASSLDLAPPGELFF
.,TRBJ1-5,few,TRBV10-3,TGTGCCACCAAGGGGGGTGGCAATCAGCCCCAGCATTTT,CATKGGGNQPQHF
.,TRBJ2-3,few,TRBV7-9,TGTGCCAGCAGCCTTGGGGGCGCGGGCACAGATACGCAGTATTTT,CASSLGGAGTDTQYF
.,TRBJ2-5,few,TRBV2,TGTGCCAGCAGGGCCCAAGAGACCCAGTACTTC,CASRAQETQYF
TRBD2,TRBJ2-3,few,TRBV5-1,TGCGCCAGCAGCTTGCGGCAAGCGGGGAGCACAGATACGCAGTATTTT,CASSLRQAGSTDTQYF
TRBD1,TRBJ1-1,many,TRBV7-6,TGTGCCAGCAGCTTAGCTAGGACAGGGCAGACTGAAGCTTTCTTT,CASSLARTGQTEAFF
.,TRBJ1-2,many,TRBV5-1,TGCGCCAGCAGCTTGGGGGCACAAGAACCCTATGGCTACACCTTC,CASSLGAQEPYGYTF
.,TRBJ1-5,.,TRBV7-2,TGTGCCAGCAGCCCCTCCCGGACCGGAAATCAGCCCCAGCATTTT,CASSPSRTGNQPQHF
.,TRBJ1-4,many,TRBV7-6,TGTGCCAGCAGCAACGATGAAAAACTGTTTTTT,CASSNDEKLFF
.,TRBJ1-6,many,TRBV6-6,TGTGCCAGCAGTTACTCGATGCCAGGGTCTAATCCACCCCTCCACTTT,CASSYSMPGSNPPLHF
TRBD1,TRBJ1-5,.,TRBV2,TGTGCCAGCACCGGCGATCAGGGGGGGAGCAATCAGCCCCAGCATTTT,CASTGDQGGSNQPQHF
TRBD2,TRBJ2-5,.,TRBV27,TGTGCCAGCAGTTATAGCGGGGGGAGCGCACAAGAGACCCAGTACTTC,CASSYSGGSAQETQYF
TRBD2,TRBJ2-1,many,TRBV4-3,TGCGCCAGCAGCCAAGATCGCGGGGGGGGTAATGAGCAGTTCTTC,CASSQDRGGGNEQFF
.,TRBJ2-6,medium-sized,TRBV20-1,TGCAGTGCTTCCCCAGCGAAAGGGACTGGGGCCAACGTCCTGACTTTC,CSASPAKGTGANVLTF
TRBD2,TRBJ2-7,many,TRBV28,TGTGCCAGCAGTCAGCGAGCAGCGGGAGTAGTCGAGCAGTACTTC,CASSQRAAGVVEQYF
TRBD2,TRBJ2-3,few,TRBV20-1,TGCAGTTCCCCCGGCGGGGGGACTAGCACAGATACGCAGTATTTT,CSSPGGGTSTDTQYF
TRBD2,TRBJ2-5,.,TRBV4-2,TGTGCCAGCAGCCACTGGACTAGCGAGGTTGAAGAGACCCAGTACTTC,CASSHWTSEVEETQYF
.,TRBJ2-6,many,TRBV5-1,TGCGCCAGCAGCGGGACACAGGGACTGGGCGTCCTGACTTTC,CASSGTQGLGVLTF
.,TRBJ1-4,few,TRBV28,TGTGCCAGCAGTTCCCCTGCCGGGGACCGGGAAAAACTGTTTTTT,CASSSPAGDREKLFF
.,TRBJ2-5,few,TRBV7-2,TGTGCCAGCAGCTCAGGGGAGACCCAGTACTTC,CASSSGETQYF
.,TRBJ1-5,.,TRBV5-6,TGTGCCAGCAGCGACAGTCCTTATCAGCCCCAGCATTTT,CASSDSPYQPQHF
.,TRBJ1-4,.,TRBV12-3/TRBV12-4,TGTGCCAGCAGTTTCGGGTCGCGGGGGAAACTGTTTTTT,CASSFGSRGKLFF
TRBD1,TRBJ1-2,many,TRBV5-1,TGCGCCAGCAGCTTGGCGGCAATCTGGACAGGGAGACATGGCTACACCTTC,CASSLAAIWTGRHGYTF
.,TRBJ2-3,few,TRBV2,TGTGCCAGCAGTGAAGGGGGGATAGATACGCAGTATTTT,CASSEGGIDTQYF
.,TRBJ1-1,many,TRBV28,TGTGCCAGCAGTCCCTACCGCGGGGACACTGAAGCTTTCTTT,CASSPYRGDTEAFF
.,TRBJ1-5,many,TRBV6-1,TGTGCCAGCAGTGACGGTGGCAGCAATCAGCCCCAGCATTTT,CASSDGGSNQPQHF
TRBD2,TRBJ2-1,few,TRBV20-1,TGCAGTGCGCAACTAGCGGGAGGAAGAAGCTCCTACAATGAGCAGTTCTTC,CSAQLAGGRSSYNEQFF
TRBD1,TRBJ2-5,few,TRBV12-3/TRBV12-4,TGTGCCAGCAGTTCGAGTACAGGGGAGCAAGAGACCCAGTACTTC,CASSSSTGEQETQYF
TRBD2,TRBJ2-7,few,TRBV6-2/TRBV6-3,TGTGCCAGCAGTTCTCTGACTAGCGGGGCCTCCTACGAGCAGTACTTC,CASSSLTSGASYEQYF
TRBD2,TRBJ2-1,.,TRBV4-1,TGCGCCAGCAGCCAAGAGGGTCCTGCGGGGGGGGCTAATGAGCAGTTCTTC,CASSQEGPAGGANEQFF